These T cell receptor beta chains were read from a single sample in a study of vaccination effects on CD4 cells after COVID-19. Libraries were prepared by immunoSEQ multiplex PCR; TCRdb keeps only in-frame clonotypes and omits some of them. The data hold under 20,000 clones, with around 74% observed a single time. These receptors are not linked to any known antigen. Specimen: CD4+ T cells from PBMCs cultured with SARS-CoV-2 spike peptides, collected before COVID-19 vaccination. Source of these receptors: a human donor who had a prior SARS-CoV-2 infection. Each CDR3 is given with its conserved first and last residue. Each record gives: clone size, D gene, V gene, J gene, CDR3 protein, CDR3 DNA. The D gene is left open where the match is weak. Some rows have no size entry. The others give once, few or many, or a class for an expanded clone.

>NA|NA|TRBV5-1|TRBJ2-7
CASSFTGSSDNEQYF
TGCGCCAGCAGCTTTACGGGGAGTAGTGATAACGAGCAGTACTTC
>NA|NA|TRBV11-3|TRBJ1-2
CASSLEKGRVEDGYTF
TGTGCCAGCAGCTTAGAGAAGGGCAGGGTGGAGGACGGCTACACCTTC
>NA|NA|TRBV12-2|TRBJ2-1
CASRLLAGLAVYNEQFF
TGTGCAAGTCGCTTACTAGCGGGACTAGCGGTATACAATGAGCAGTTCTTC
>NA|NA|TRBV18|TRBJ2-5
CASSPSGAETQYF
TGTGCCAGCTCACCATCAGGGGCCGAGACCCAGTACTTC
>NA|NA|TRBV11-3|TRBJ2-3
CASSPPRLRTTDTQYF
TGTGCCAGCAGCCCCCCGAGACTCAGAACCACAGATACGCAGTATTTT
>NA|TRBD1|TRBV6-5|TRBJ1-6
CASSYSDRANSPLHF
TGTGCCAGCAGTTACTCGGACAGGGCTAATTCACCCCTCCACTTT
>NA|NA|TRBV5-4|TRBJ2-7
CASSFPSNNEQYF
TGTGCCAGCAGCTTCCCTAGTAATAACGAGCAGTACTTC
>NA|TRBD2|TRBV5-1|TRBJ2-3
CASSMRLAGDTDTQYF
TGCGCCAGCAGCATGAGACTAGCGGGGGACACAGATACGCAGTATTTT
>NA|NA|TRBV18|TRBJ1-4
CASSPDSEKLFF
TGTGCCAGCTCACCTGACAGCGAAAAACTGTTTTTT
>NA|NA|TRBV11-2|TRBJ2-7
CASSPDFGRMGDHEQYF
TGTGCCAGCAGCCCCGATTTCGGTCGTATGGGGGACCACGAGCAGTACTTC
>NA|NA|TRBV6-1|TRBJ1-6
CASSEALQGYNSPPHF
TGTGCCAGCAGTGAAGCGCTACAGGGTTATAATTCACCCCCCCACTTT
>NA|TRBD2|TRBV6-6|TRBJ2-2
CASSRLAGANTGELFF
TGTGCCAGCAGCCGGCTAGCGGGGGCGAACACCGGGGAGCTGTTTTTT
>NA|NA|TRBV19|TRBJ1-2
CASSQPGHRYGYTF
TGTGCCAGTAGTCAACCGGGACACCGCTATGGCTACACCTTC
>NA|NA|TRBV2|TRBJ1-2
CASSDNRVTNYGYTF
TGTGCCAGCAGTGATAATCGGGTAACTAACTATGGCTACACCTTC
>NA|NA|TRBV7-9|TRBJ2-7
CASSLEAGGGYEQYF
TGTGCCAGCAGCTTAGAGGCAGGGGGGGGCTACGAGCAGTACTTC
>NA|TRBD2|TRBV6-1|TRBJ2-3
CASSATGTSGIIYTQYF
TGTGCCAGCAGTGCGACCGGGACTAGCGGGATTATTTATACGCAGTATTTT
>once|NA|TRBV29-1|TRBJ2-1
CSVEGTSKDNEQFF
TGCAGCGTTGAAGGGACCAGCAAGGATAATGAGCAGTTCTTC
>once|TRBD1|TRBV6-6|TRBJ1-2
CASRTWTGANYGYTF
TGTGCCAGCAGGACTTGGACAGGGGCTAACTATGGCTACACCTTC
>NA|NA|TRBV6-5|TRBJ1-2
CASSYPRAHGYTF
TGTGCCAGCAGTTACCCCCGGGCCCACGGCTACACCTTC
>NA|NA|TRBV5-5|TRBJ2-7
CASSLGWFIYEQYF
TGTGCCAGCAGCTTGGGATGGTTTATATACGAGCAGTACTTC
>NA|TRBD1|TRBV5-1|TRBJ2-5
CASSLEGGLQETQYF
TGCGCCAGCAGCTTGGAAGGGGGCCTCCAAGAGACCCAGTACTTC
>few|TRBD1|TRBV19|TRBJ1-5
CASSMWGQGANQPQHF
TGTGCCAGTAGTATGTGGGGACAGGGGGCGAATCAGCCCCAGCATTTT
>hyperexpanded|NA|TRBV18|TRBJ2-7
CASSPPAASDEQYF
TGTGCCAGCTCACCACCCGCCGCGTCTGACGAGCAGTACTTC
>NA|TRBD2|TRBV12-5|TRBJ2-5
CASGFLAGAQETQYF
TGTGCTAGTGGTTTCCTAGCGGGGGCCCAAGAGACCCAGTACTTC
>NA|NA|TRBV2|TRBJ2-7
CASSPELDRLRLSGQYF
TGTGCCAGCAGCCCAGAGTTAGACAGGCTCCGTCTTTCAGGGCAGTACTTC
>NA|TRBD1|TRBV5-6|TRBJ2-7
CASSVGGYRGKQYF
TGTGCCAGCAGCGTGGGGGGATACAGGGGGAAGCAGTACTTC
>NA|TRBD1|TRBV18|TRBJ1-1
CASSPPNRGLTQNTEAFF
TGTGCCAGCTCACCACCCAACAGGGGGCTGACCCAGAACACTGAAGCTTTCTTT
>NA|NA|TRBV6-5|TRBJ1-6
CASSYEGPGNSPLHF
TGTGCCAGCAGTTACGAGGGACCCGGGAATTCACCCCTCCACTTT
>NA|NA|TRBV7-3|TRBJ2-1
CAPYLGSYNEQFF
TGTGCCCCATATCTCGGCAGTTACAATGAGCAGTTCTTC
>NA|NA|TRBV12-5|TRBJ2-1
CASGLRANEQFF
TGTGCTAGTGGTTTACGAGCCAATGAGCAGTTCTTC
>NA|TRBD2|TRBV7-3|TRBJ2-5
CASSRGGGPSGGYQETQYF
TGTGCCAGCAGCAGAGGAGGGGGTCCTAGCGGGGGGTACCAAGAGACCCAGTACTTC
>NA|TRBD1|TRBV18|TRBJ2-7
CASSFTGTAAYEQYF
TGTGCCAGCTCGTTCACCGGGACAGCAGCCTACGAGCAGTACTTC
>NA|NA|TRBV4-3|TRBJ2-3
CASSQNRGPRGDDTQYF
TGCGCCAGCAGCCAAAACCGCGGCCCTAGAGGCGATGATACGCAGTATTTT
>once|TRBD1|TRBV5-4|TRBJ1-2
CASSGGQEHYGYTF
TGTGCCAGCAGCGGGGGACAGGAGCACTATGGCTACACCTTC
>few|TRBD1|TRBV11-3|TRBJ2-1
CASSFSGQRDRGLEQFF
TGTGCCAGCAGCTTTAGCGGGCAACGGGACAGGGGGCTTGAGCAGTTCTTC
>NA|TRBD1|TRBV5-1|TRBJ2-3
CASSLTGVLPDTQYF
TGCGCCAGCAGCTTGACAGGGGTTTTGCCAGATACGCAGTATTTT
>NA|NA|TRBV15|TRBJ1-2
CATSRPKNRVNGYTF
TGTGCCACCAGCAGACCCAAAAACAGGGTAAATGGCTACACCTTC
>NA|NA|TRBV6-2/TRBV6-3|TRBJ2-7
CASSYWIASSYEQYF
TGTGCCAGCAGTTACTGGATAGCGAGCTCCTACGAGCAGTACTTC
>NA|NA|TRBV2|TRBJ2-7
CASSVISERHEQYF
TGTGCCAGCAGTGTTATATCTGAGCGGCACGAGCAGTACTTC
>NA|TRBD2|TRBV5-4|TRBJ2-3
CASSTGLAGTDTQYF
TGTGCCAGCAGCACAGGACTAGCGGGCACAGATACGCAGTATTTT
>NA|NA|TRBV25-1|TRBJ2-7
CASSEPAALGPDEQYF
TGTGCCAGCAGTGAACCTGCGGCCTTAGGCCCGGACGAGCAGTACTTC
>NA|NA|TRBV3-1/TRBV3-2|TRBJ2-7
CASSQGAGLGEQYF
TGTGCCAGCAGCCAAGGGGCGGGCTTGGGCGAGCAGTACTTC
>NA|NA|TRBV4-1|TRBJ2-1
CASSQDRTATTPYNEQFF
TGCGCCAGCAGCCAAGATAGGACAGCGACCACACCTTACAATGAGCAGTTCTTC
>NA|NA|TRBV25-1|TRBJ1-3
CASTMTDSGNTIYF
TGTGCCAGCACAATGACGGACTCTGGAAACACCATATATTTT
>NA|NA|TRBV11-2|TRBJ2-1
CASSRGKHEQFF
TGTGCCAGCAGCCGTGGCAAGCACGAGCAGTTCTTC
>NA|NA|TRBV9|TRBJ1-3
CASSVRVGDTIYF
TGTGCCAGCAGCGTTCGGGTGGGGGACACCATATATTTT
>few|NA|TRBV6-5|TRBJ2-7
CASSYYAGASYEQYF
TGTGCCAGCAGTTACTATGCGGGGGCATCCTACGAGCAGTACTTC
>NA|NA|TRBV7-9|TRBJ2-7
CASSLGWLVLDF
TGTGCCAGCAGCTTGGGATGGCTTGTCCTAGACTTC
>NA|NA|TRBV7-2|TRBJ1-3
CASSLGTSNTIYF
TGTGCCAGCAGCTTAGGGACCTCAAACACCATATATTTT
>NA|TRBD2|TRBV15|TRBJ2-3
CATSTGLAGRGDTQYF
TGTGCCACCAGCACGGGACTAGCGGGGCGTGGAGATACGCAGTATTTT
>NA|TRBD2|TRBV7-2|TRBJ2-7
CASSLTKREVEQYF
TGTGCCAGCAGCTTAACAAAGCGGGAGGTCGAGCAGTACTTC
>few|NA|TRBV19|TRBJ1-1
CASGEPGRNTEAFF
TGTGCCAGTGGGGAACCAGGCAGGAACACTGAAGCTTTCTTT
>few|NA|TRBV25-1|TRBJ2-4
CASRHLGDIQYF
TGTGCCAGCAGGCATCTTGGGGACATTCAGTACTTC